This is a list of T cell receptor beta chains from one sample in a study of patients and donors after allogeneic stem cell transplantation. TCRdb itself ran the RT-PCR reads through MiXCR, one entry per CDR3 protein. The table includes about 230,000 distinct CDR3 sequences, 14% detected once. The sample taken for sequencing was blood, either unsorted or a sorted T cell fraction (not recorded which). All receptors come from a human donor who was either an allogeneic HSCT recipient or a stem cell or donor lymphocyte infusion donor (not recorded which). It is not recorded whose cells these are; they may come from a transplant donor. CDR3s include the opening cysteine and the closing phenylalanine or tryptophan. Each record gives: clone size, J gene, D gene, V gene, CDR3 DNA, CDR3 protein. A D gene is named only where the DNA matches it firmly. A clone size is listed for some rows: how often the clone was seen (once, few, many), or a class if it is expanded.

many	TRBJ1-2	NA	TRBV20-1	TGCAGTACCCGGGCTGGCTACACCTTC	CSTRAGYTF
NA	TRBJ1-1	TRBD1	TRBV18	TGTGCCAGCTCAACACTTCAGGGGGAGACTGAAGCTTTCTTT	CASSTLQGETEAFF
few	TRBJ1-2	NA	TRBV20-1	TGCAGTGCTAGGAAGGGATCTAACTATGGCTACACCTTC	CSARKGSNYGYTF
NA	TRBJ2-5	NA	TRBV5-8	TGTGCCAGCAGCTTGGCAATCGGCAGGCAAGAGACCCAGTACTTC	CASSLAIGRQETQYF
many	TRBJ1-6	NA	TRBV7-6	TGTGCCAGCAGCTTAGGACAGGCGGAGAGTTCACCCCTCCACTTT	CASSLGQAESSPLHF
NA	TRBJ1-6	NA	TRBV20-1	TGCAGTGCAAACCTAGGGGGTTTCGATTCACCCCTCCACTTT	CSANLGGFDSPLHF
few	TRBJ1-1	TRBD1	TRBV27	TGTGCCAGCAGTTTAGGGACAGGGTCCGCTGAAGCTTTCTTT	CASSLGTGSAEAFF
NA	TRBJ1-5	NA	TRBV3-1	TGTGCCAGCAGATCACAGGGTTTAGGCCAGCCCCAGCATTTT	CASRSQGLGQPQHF
few	TRBJ2-5	NA	TRBV4-1	TGCGCCAGCAGGTCGGTGGGGGGGCTCCAAGAGACCCAGTACTTC	CASRSVGGLQETQYF
many	TRBJ2-3	NA	TRBV19	TGTGCCAGTAGTATAGAGCGGGGAGATACGCAGTATTTT	CASSIERGDTQYF
few	TRBJ1-5	NA	TRBV21-1	TGTGCCAGCAGCAAAGTGGTGGCAGGGGGTCTCGCCAGCAATCAGCCCCAGCATTTT	CASSKVVAGGLASNQPQHF
few	TRBJ2-3	NA	TRBV7-7	TGTGCCAGCGGACTAATCGGTAGAACAGATACGCAGTATTTT	CASGLIGRTDTQYF
NA	TRBJ2-5	TRBD2	TRBV5-1	TGCGCCAGCAGACCATCCCAGGGAGCGGGAGTTTTTGAGACCCAGTACTTC	CASRPSQGAGVFETQYF
many	TRBJ2-1	TRBD2	TRBV20-1	TGCAGTGCTAGGACTAGCGGAATCTACAATGAGCAGTTCTTC	CSARTSGIYNEQFF
once	TRBJ2-1	TRBD2	TRBV11-2	TGTGCCAGCAGCTTAGATTGGTTCCTAGCGGGTGGGAAGAGTGAGCAGTTCTTC	CASSLDWFLAGGKSEQFF
NA	TRBJ2-3	TRBD2	TRBV6-1	TGTGCCAGCAGTCCGGGGGGACTAGCGGGAATCACAGATACGCAGTATTTT	CASSPGGLAGITDTQYF
many	TRBJ2-7	NA	TRBV6-4	TGTGCCAGCAACCCTAGGGGCACTGACGAGCAGTACTTC	CASNPRGTDEQYF
NA	TRBJ1-2	NA	TRBV20-1	TGCAGTGCCCATGGGGGGGTTACTAACTATGGCTACACCTTC	CSAHGGVTNYGYTF
medium-sized	TRBJ2-1	NA	TRBV5-1	TGCGCCAGCAGCTTGGCCTTATACGGTGAGCAGTTCTTC	CASSLALYGEQFF
NA	TRBJ2-5	NA	TRBV19	TGTGCCACGCGGACGGAAGAGACCCAGTACTTC	CATRTEETQYF